Each of the 14 T cell receptor beta chains below was sequenced from the same sample in a study of CXCR3-negative and CXCR3-positive naive CD8 T cells. Whole-study results and caveats: Compared with CXCR3-negative naive cells, CXCR3-positive naive cells showed more hydrophobic TRB CDR3s.

Their target antigens are unknown. The method, 5' RACE with UMI labels, was used to prepare the TRB cDNA libraries. TCRdb re-called the 5' RACE reads and gives one entry per CDR3 protein, without DNA. The sample yields about 150,000 distinct CDR3 sequences, of which the top ten take up 0.41%. The sequencing input was naive CXCR3+ CD8+ T cells from blood. As to subset: CD45RO-CCR7+CD27+CD95- naive CD8+ T cells expressing CXCR3 (TNR3+). Receptor source: a human donor in good health. Some clones in this sample may be carry-over from other donors' samples.

This chain uses TRBV7-6 with TRBJ2-2. Germline CDR1 SGHVS, CDR2 FNYEAQ. This CDR3 has 15 residues. CDR3 loop: CASSLGISRTGELFF.

The genes are TRBV28 and TRBJ1-2; absent DNA, TCRdb's TRBD1 call cannot be checked. In germline, CDR1 is MDHEN, CDR2 SYDVKM. This CDR3 is built from 13 residues. CDR3 loop: CASIPRGLKGYTF.

The V gene is TRBV16, the J gene TRBJ2-7; there is no DNA to check the TCRdb D call of TRBD1. The CDR3 covers 15 residues. CDR1 and CDR2 (germline): KGHSY, FQNENV. The chain's CDR3 is CASSQSRTAGDEQYF.

CDR3 protein: CASLGPGAGDEQFF. The chain joins TRBV27 to TRBJ2-1; the D call of TRBD1 rests on TCRdb alone, since no DNA is present to check it. The CDR3 is 14 amino acids. CDR1 and CDR2 (germline): MNHEY, SMNVEV (reference sequence).

V is TRBV5-5 and J is TRBJ2-5; TCRdb lists TRBD1, though no DNA is available to test this call. This CDR3 has 16 amino acids. CDR1 is SGHKS, CDR2 YYEKEE, per germline (reference sequence). CDR3 residues: CASSFSTGQGRETQYF.

The chain combines TRBV9 with TRBJ1-1; TCRdb calls TRBD1, which cannot be checked without DNA. CDR1 is SGDLS and CDR2 is YYNGEE in the germline V gene. This CDR3 region has 17 residues. This chain's CDR3 is CASSAHFSTGMNTEAFF.

J is TRBJ2-7 and V is TRBV4-1; the TRBD1 assignment by TCRdb is unverifiable without DNA. Germline V lookup: CDR1 MGHRA, CDR2 YSYEKL. The CDR3 runs 14 residues. The CDR3 here is CASSQGDRDYEQYF.

The chain combines TRBV11-3 with TRBJ1-1; TCRdb picks TRBD1, but there is no DNA to check that call. There are 15 residues in the CDR3. Germline V CDR1 and CDR2: SGHNT, YENEEA. The CDR3 here is CASSPETGENTEAFF. The whole variable domain, filled in from reference TRBV11-3 and TRBJ1-1, reads EAGVVQSPRYKIIEKKQPVAFWCNPISGHNTLYWYLQNLGQGPELLIRYENEEAVDDSQLPKDRFSAERLKGVDSTLKIQPAELGDSAVYLCASSPETGENTEAFFGQGTRLTVV.

V usage is TRBV20-1 and J usage is TRBJ2-3; there is no DNA to check the TCRdb D call of TRBD1. This CDR3 has 16 residues. The germline V gene encodes CDR1 DFQATT and CDR2 SNEGSKA (reference sequence). CDR3 amino acids: CSALGGAEVSTDTQYF.

The rearrangement joins TRBV27 to TRBJ1-6; TCRdb's D gene call, TRBD1, goes unchecked for lack of DNA. CDR1 and CDR2 from the germline V gene are MNHEY and SMNVEV (reference sequence). This CDR3 contains 13 residues. CDR3 residues: CASSRGDRAPLHF.

This rearrangement joins TRBV7-7 to TRBJ2-1. The CDR3 length is 15 residues. Germline loops: CDR1 SSHAT, CDR2 FNYEAQ (reference sequence). CDR3 amino acids: CASSQGPNSYNEQFF.

The chain employs TRBV4-3 and TRBJ2-7; TCRdb picks TRBD1, but there is no DNA to check that call. Germline V CDR1 and CDR2: LGHNA, YSLEER. The CDR3 has 16 amino acids. The CDR3 sequence is CASSQDEGQGNYEQYF.

The V gene is TRBV27, the J gene TRBJ2-7; TCRdb's D call of TRBD1 is untestable without DNA. The germline V gene encodes CDR1 MNHEY and CDR2 SMNVEV (reference sequence). CDR3 length: 13 amino acids. The CDR3 sequence is CASSSGGGYEQYF.

The chain uses TRBV12-3 or TRBV12-4 and TRBJ2-1. The CDR3 length is 11 residues. CDR3 loop: CASRVSNEQFF.